This passage covers 22 T cell receptor beta chains from one sample sequenced in a study of blood T cell repertoires in COVID-19. Sequencing was performed with immunoSEQ multiplex PCR; in TCRdb, only in-frame clones are kept and a portion is missing. The table includes roughly 300,000 clones, around four fifths detected once. The sequenced sample consisted of peripheral blood. The receptors were sampled from a woman aged 50 to 65 with acute or convalescent COVID-19.

The chain joins TRBV6-5 to TRBJ1-3, with D maybe TRBD1 (5 bases). Trimming removed 5 bases at V and 2 bases at J, with 7 bases between. The germline V gene has CDR1 MNHEY and CDR2 SVGAGI. This CDR3 spans 13 amino acids. The CDR3 region has the DNA TGTGCCAGCAGTACAGGAACTGGAAACACCATATATTTT. This sequence encodes CASSTGTGNTIYF.

V gene TRBV9 combines with J gene TRBJ1-2; tentative D call: TRBD1 (6 bases). The V end was cut by 3 bases, the J end by 2 bases, with 8 bases between. The CDR3 has 13 residues. Per the germline V gene, CDR1 is SGDLS and CDR2 is YYNGEE. CDR3 protein: CASSGGPNYGYTF. The CDR3 coding sequence is TGTGCCAGCAGCGGGGGGCCCAACTATGGCTACACCTTC. The variable domain in full, with the rest retrieved from reference TRBV9 and TRBJ1-2, is DSGVTQTPKHLITATGQRVTLRCSPRSGDLSVYWYQQSLDQGLQFLIQYYNGEERAKGNILERFSAQQFPDLHSELNLSSLELGDSALYFCASSGGPNYGYTFGSGTRLTVV.

CDR3: CASQEGLGDTQYF. The CDR3 DNA follows: TGCGCCAGTCAGGAGGGCCTAGGAGATACGCAGTATTTT. V and J are TRBV4-3 and TRBJ2-3, with D possibly TRBD2 on 6 matching bases. CDR3 length: 13 amino acids. V dropped 9 bases and J dropped 5 bases, with 15 bases sitting between them. CDR1 LGHNA and CDR2 YSLEER come from the germline V gene.

The rearrangement uses TRBV15 and TRBJ2-5; D is possibly TRBD1 (6 bases). Trimming left V 3 bases short and J 1 base short, with 9 bases between. Germline-derived CDR1 and CDR2 are LNHNV and YYDKDF (reference sequence). The CDR3 loop spans 14 amino acids. The CDR3 spells CATSRGDIQETQYF. For the CDR3, the DNA is TGTGCCACCAGCAGGGGGGACATCCAAGAGACCCAGTACTTC.

This sequence joins TRBV12-3 or TRBV12-4 and TRBJ1-2; 7 nucleotides match TRBD1. This CDR3 contains 13 residues. J lost 5 bases, V lost 8 bases, and 8 bases had no gene match. The CDR3 reads CASLTRGQYGYTF. In nucleotides, the CDR3 is TGTGCCAGCCTCACCCGGGGACAGTATGGCTACACCTTC.

This chain links TRBV11-2 with TRBJ2-5, with 10 bases identical to TRBD1. The germline V gene encodes CDR1 SGHAT and CDR2 FQNNGV. After removal of 4 bases from V and 4 bases from J, the junction contained 6 bases not matched to a gene. The CDR3 is 15 residues long. CDR3 in DNA: TGTGCCAGCAGCTCTGTGACAGGGGGCGTAGAGACCCAGTACTTC. Its protein is CASSSVTGGVETQYF.

This chain joins TRBV16 and TRBJ1-4, with D possibly being TRBD1 (6 bases). This CDR3 region has 15 residues. V gave up 3 bases and J gave up 4 bases, with 12 bases separating them. Germline V CDR1 and CDR2: KGHSY, FQNENV. In nucleotides, the CDR3 is TGTGCCAGCAGCCAGTCCGGGACAAGTAATGAAAAACTGTTTTTT. Its protein product is CASSQSGTSNEKLFF. Together with reference TRBV16 and TRBJ1-4, the CDR3 gives the full variable domain: GEEVAQTPKHLVRGEGQKAKLYCAPIKGHSYVFWYQQVLKNEFKFLISFQNENVFDETGMPKERFSAKCLPNSPCSLEIQATKLEDSAVYFCASSQSGTSNEKLFFGSGTQLSVL.

The rearrangement joins TRBV7-2 to TRBJ2-3, with D uncertain. The CDR3 is 14 residues long. Germline lookup yields CDR1 SGHTA and CDR2 FQGNSA. Trimming left V 8 bases short and J 3 bases short, with 15 bases between. The CDR3 is CASPRSGGTDTQYF. In nucleotides, the CDR3 is TGTGCCAGCCCAAGGTCGGGTGGGACAGATACGCAGTATTTT.

CDR3 bases: TGTGCCAGCAGTGGGACAGGGGGCTTTAACTATGGCTACACCTTC. It is translated as CASSGTGGFNYGYTF. The chain uses TRBV2 and TRBJ1-2; 11 nucleotides agree with TRBD1. Germline V CDR1 and CDR2: SNHLY, FYNNEI. The V and J ends lost 4 bases and 1 base, in that order; junction bases with no gene match: 2. There are 15 residues in the CDR3.

This chain connects TRBV19 to TRBJ1-5; TRBD1 might be the D (5 bases). In germline, CDR1 is LNHDA, CDR2 SQIVND (reference sequence). The V gene lost 6 bases and the J gene lost 2 bases, with 17 bases spanning the gap. The CDR3 is 16 amino acids. The CDR3 protein is CASSWGEGYGNQPQHF. CDR3 coding DNA: TGTGCCAGTAGCTGGGGGGAAGGGTATGGCAATCAGCCCCAGCATTTT.

This clone was seen only once. The gene calls are TRBV7-9 and TRBJ1-2; no clear D. This CDR3 spans 13 amino acids. The germline V gene encodes CDR1 SEHNR and CDR2 FQNEAQ (reference sequence). Between the trimmed V and J ends, which lost 1 base and 2 bases, there was a span of 5 bases. The CDR3 sequence: CASSLVENYGYTF. CDR3 nucleotide sequence: TGTGCCAGCAGCTTAGTGGAGAACTATGGCTACACCTTC.

The V gene is TRBV3-1 (or the pseudogene TRBV3-2), the J gene TRBJ1-2, with TRBD1 as a possible D gene (6 bases). Germline V gene data show CDR1 as LGHDT and CDR2 as YNNKEL (reference sequence). The CDR3 sequence is 13 residues long. V was cut by 0 bases and J by 7 bases, with 9 bases left in between. Written as DNA, the CDR3 is TGTGCCAGCAGCCAAGATCAGGGGTCTGGCTACACCTTC. Amino acids: CASSQDQGSGYTF.

The V and J genes are TRBV5-6 and TRBJ2-7, with D perhaps matching TRBD2 (6 bases). Germline V gene sequence: CDR1 SGHDT, CDR2 YYEEEE. The CDR3 runs 14 residues. Trimming shortened V by 1 base and J by 2 bases, and 10 bases separated the two germline ends. Here the CDR3 reads CASSLRREPYEQYF. The CDR3 DNA is TGTGCCAGCAGCTTGAGGAGGGAGCCCTACGAGCAGTACTTC.

This chain connects TRBV28 to TRBJ1-5; D possibly corresponds to TRBD1 (5 bases). Trimming stripped 2 bases from V and 0 bases from J, with 17 bases between. The CDR3 covers 18 residues. In germline, CDR1 is MDHEN, CDR2 SYDVKM. In nucleotides, the CDR3 is TGTGCCAGCAGTTTACCGATGACAGAGTCTTATAGCAATCAGCCCCAGCATTTT. It encodes CASSLPMTESYSNQPQHF.

The rearrangement uses TRBV13 and TRBJ2-5; 7 bases are shared with TRBD1. Per the germline V gene, CDR1 is PRHDT and CDR2 is FYEKMQ (reference sequence). V gave up 5 bases and J gave up 4 bases; unmatched junction bases: 13. The length of the CDR3 is 16 residues. CDR3 nucleotides: TGTGCCAGCAGCCGTAAAGGGGGCGCGATTACAGAGACCCAGTACTTC. It specifies CASSRKGGAITETQYF.

The CDR3 coding sequence is TGTGCCAGCAGCCCGAGTAGTGAGCAGTTCTTC. Protein sequence: CASSPSSEQFF. This chain uses TRBV12-3 or TRBV12-4 with TRBJ2-1; D is unresolved. Trimming pared 6 bases from V and 9 bases from J, leaving 9 bases between. The CDR3 runs 11 residues.

Here the CDR3 DNA reads TGTGCCAGCGGGTTACAGGGGCACACCGGGGAGCTGTTTTTT. It is translated as CASGLQGHTGELFF. The chain has TRBV7-2 and TRBJ2-2; TRBD1 matches at 7 bases. V trimming: 8 bases; J trimming: 3 bases; junction bases outside the gene matches: 6. The germline gives CDR1 SGHTA, CDR2 FQGNSA. This CDR3 comprises 14 residues.

This clone was counted a few times. The chain employs TRBV30 and TRBJ2-5, with D maybe TRBD1 (5 bases). This CDR3 is built from 14 residues. The germline V gene has CDR1 GTSNPN and CDR2 SVGIG (reference sequence). The V gene lost 7 bases and the J gene lost 2 bases, with 17 bases spanning the gap. Here the CDR3 reads CAFRVRGAQETQYF. The CDR3 DNA reads TGTGCCTTCAGGGTTCGTGGGGCACAAGAGACCCAGTACTTC.

The CDR3 spells CATSDGDLDGGRDQPQHF. The CDR3, as DNA: TGTGCCACCAGTGATGGGGATTTAGACGGGGGGCGAGATCAGCCCCAGCATTTT. This chain links TRBV24-1 with TRBJ1-5; a possible D gene is TRBD1 (6 bases). Germline V gene lookup returns CDR1 KGHDR and CDR2 SFDVKD. V lost 3 bases and J 5 bases, leaving 22 bases between the germline ends. CDR3 size: 18 residues.

This rearrangement joins TRBV28 to TRBJ1-2; maybe TRBD1 (6 bases). V was cut by 3 bases and J by 2 bases, with 13 bases left in between. The CDR3 loop spans 15 amino acids. The germline CDR1 and CDR2 sequences are MDHEN and SYDVKM. The CDR3, as DNA: TGTGCCAGCAGTTTGGCACCGGGACAAAACTATGGCTACACCTTC. This sequence encodes CASSLAPGQNYGYTF.

The chain is built from TRBV7-9 and TRBJ2-3, with 7 bases matching TRBD1. Germline V CDR1 and CDR2: SEHNR, FQNEAQ (reference sequence). The CDR3 sequence is 15 residues long. J was trimmed by 6 bases and V by 7 bases; bases with no gene match: 13. CDR3 residues: CASTPLGTAIDTQYF. The DNA for the CDR3 is TGTGCCAGCACCCCCTTGGGGACAGCCATTGATACGCAGTATTTT.

The chain links TRBV2 to TRBJ2-7; 8 bases match TRBD1. The CDR3 spans 13 residues. With 5 bases clipped from V and 11 bases from J, the junction kept 11 bases outside the gene matches. Germline V gives CDR1 SNHLY, CDR2 FYNNEI. The CDR3 region has the DNA TGTGCCAGCAGTTATTATGGACAGGGAAAGAAGTACTTC. It encodes CASSYYGQGKKYF.